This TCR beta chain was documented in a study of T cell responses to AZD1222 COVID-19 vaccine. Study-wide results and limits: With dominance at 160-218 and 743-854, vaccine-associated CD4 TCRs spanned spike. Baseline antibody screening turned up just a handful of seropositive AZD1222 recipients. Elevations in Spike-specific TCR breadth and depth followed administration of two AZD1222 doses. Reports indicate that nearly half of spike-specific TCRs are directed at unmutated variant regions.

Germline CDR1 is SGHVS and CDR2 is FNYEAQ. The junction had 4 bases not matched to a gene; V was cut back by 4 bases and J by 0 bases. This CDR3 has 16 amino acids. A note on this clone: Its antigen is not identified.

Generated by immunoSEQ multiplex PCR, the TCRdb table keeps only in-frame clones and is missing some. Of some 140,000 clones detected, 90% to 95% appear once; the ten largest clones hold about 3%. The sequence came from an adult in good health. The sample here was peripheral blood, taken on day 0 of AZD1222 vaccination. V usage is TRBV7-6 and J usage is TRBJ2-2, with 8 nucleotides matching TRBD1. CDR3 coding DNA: TGTGCCAGCAGCTCGAGGACAGGGTCGAACACCGGGGAGCTGTTTTTT. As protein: CASSSRTGSNTGELFF.